What follows is one TCR beta chain and its context. Here immunoSEQ multiplex PCR was the method, and the copy in TCRdb shows in-frame clones only, minus some. Among tens of thousands of clones, over 75% were seen once, and the ten largest hold approximately 1.5%. These data belong to a study of OX40 agonist ivuxolimab in advanced cancers. Germline assignment: CDR1 LNHNV and CDR2 YYDKDF (reference sequence). With 2 bases removed from V and 5 bases from J, the gap between germline ends came to 20 bases. The CDR3 is 17 amino acids. Sequencing used CD4+ or CD8+ T cells sorted from blood, obtained in a trial of the OX40 agonist ivuxolimab. This TCR was sampled from an adult with an advanced solid tumor such as melanoma, head and neck, liver or kidney cancer. The J gene is TRBJ2-3, the V gene TRBV15; a weak D match, TRBD2 (5 bases). The CDR3 here is CATSRTKIPSRGDTQYF. The CDR3 DNA follows: TGTGCCACCAGCAGAACCAAGATCCCTTCCCGGGGAGATACGCAGTATTTT. The whole variable domain, remainder taken from reference TRBV15 and TRBJ2-3, is DAMVIQNPRYQVTQFGKPVTLSCSQTLNHNVMYWYQQKSSQAPKLLFHYYDKDFNNEADTPDNFQSRRPNTSFCFLDIRSPGLGDTAMYLCATSRTKIPSRGDTQYFGPGTRLTVL.